These 14 T cell receptor beta chains share one sample of origin, sequenced in a study of PD-1 blockade in classical Hodgkin lymphoma. Indicated time point: cycle 4 day 1 (C4D1), after more than 5 weeks of nivolumab. Every patient had relapsed following autologous stem cell transplantation, and cohorts differed in brentuximab vedotin exposure. Investigators isolated CD4+ T cells from thawed PBMCs through magnetic negative selection. Measured with immunoSEQ multiplex PCR; TCRdb has only the in-frame clones, and not every one. The data contain 30,000 to 35,000 clones, about 86% of them seen just once; the ten biggest clones take up around 0.79%. Sequences were derived from CD4+ T cells from blood, sampled before the fourth cycle of nivolumab. Receptors originate from a human donor with classical Hodgkin lymphoma.

The V call is TRBV15, the J call TRBJ2-4, with a tentative D call TRBD1 (5 bases). CDR1 is LNHNV and CDR2 is YYDKDF in the germline V gene (reference sequence). V dropped 0 bases and J dropped 11 bases, with 8 bases sitting between them. The CDR3 has 12 amino acids. The CDR3 sequence: CATSREVRVQYF. The CDR3, as DNA: TGTGCCACCAGCAGAGAGGTCAGGGTTCAGTACTTC.

The chain has TRBV28 and TRBJ1-3; 8 bases agree with TRBD1. V was clipped by 8 bases and J by 3 bases; unmatched bases: 6. Germline values: CDR1 MDHEN, CDR2 SYDVKM. This CDR3 region has 14 residues. CDR3 sequence (DNA): TGTGCCAGCGGACAGGGTGGGGATGGAAACACCATATATTTT. Translated, it gives CASGQGGDGNTIYF.

The chain uses TRBV25-1 and TRBJ2-3; D uncertain. The ends were cut back, 2 bases at V and 2 bases at J, with 11 bases in the middle. The CDR3 extends over 15 amino acids. The germline V gene encodes CDR1 MGHDK and CDR2 SYGVNS. Here the CDR3 reads CASSEGLGHTDTQYF. For the CDR3, the DNA is TGTGCCAGCAGTGAAGGCTTAGGTCACACAGATACGCAGTATTTT.

This chain joins TRBV7-2 and TRBJ1-5, with D unclear. Trimming left V 2 bases short and J 0 bases short, with 8 bases between. CDR1 is SGHTA and CDR2 is FQGNSA in the germline V gene. The CDR3 spans 15 residues. CDR3 sequence (DNA): TGTGCCAGCAGCTTATACATAAATAGCAATCAGCCCCAGCATTTT. Its translation: CASSLYINSNQPQHF.

The J gene is TRBJ2-2, the V gene TRBV7-9; D uncertain. The CDR3 is made up of 14 amino acids. CDR1 and CDR2 (germline): SEHNR, FQNEAQ (reference sequence). Trimming cost V 1 base and J 6 bases, with 9 bases left between them. This chain's CDR3 is CASSLEVVSGELFF. The CDR3, as DNA: TGTGCCAGCAGCTTAGAGGTGGTATCCGGGGAGCTGTTTTTT. The whole variable domain, filled in from reference TRBV7-9 and TRBJ2-2, reads DTGVSQNPRHKITKRGQNVTFRCDPISEHNRLYWYRQTLGQGPEFLTYFQNEAQLEKSRLLSDRFSAERPKGSFSTLEIQRTEQGDSAMYLCASSLEVVSGELFFGEGSRLTVL.

The gene calls are TRBV30 and TRBJ1-4; D may be TRBD1 (5 bases). Trimming cost V 5 bases and J 7 bases, with 14 bases left between them. CDR1 is GTSNPN, CDR2 SVGIG, per germline (reference sequence). CDR3 length equals 13 residues. Here the CDR3 reads CAWEGPTREKLFF. The CDR3 DNA reads as TGTGCCTGGGAGGGACCGACCCGTGAAAAACTGTTTTTT.

V usage is TRBV5-6 and J usage is TRBJ1-3; a possible D gene is TRBD1 (5 bases). Germline values: CDR1 SGHDT, CDR2 YYEEEE. The CDR3 consists of 17 residues. V lost 5 bases and J 0 bases, leaving 18 bases between the germline ends. The CDR3 protein is CASSLFLGVLSGNTIYF. CDR3 DNA: TGTGCCAGCAGTTTATTCTTGGGGGTGCTCTCTGGAAACACCATATATTTT.

V gene TRBV9 combines with J gene TRBJ2-3; possibly TRBD1 for D (6 bases). V was clipped by 4 bases and J by 2 bases, with 17 bases between them. Germline V gives CDR1 SGDLS, CDR2 YYNGEE. The CDR3 spans 16 residues. CDR3 DNA: TGTGCCAGCAGCCCAGGGATGGGGGCGTTCACAGATACGCAGTATTTT. Amino acids: CASSPGMGAFTDTQYF.

The J gene is TRBJ1-3, the V gene TRBV6-5; 7 bases align to TRBD1. Trimming removed 6 bases from V and 3 bases from J; junction bases left unmatched: 8. The length of the CDR3 is 15 residues. Germline assignment: CDR1 MNHEY and CDR2 SVGAGI. The CDR3 bases are TGTGCCAGCAGGACTGGGGACAGTTTTGGAAACACCATATATTTT. Amino acids: CASRTGDSFGNTIYF.

This clone was counted only a few times. V and J are TRBV6-6 and TRBJ1-2; D not certain. V dropped 0 bases and J dropped 3 bases, with 8 bases sitting between them. Germline-derived CDR1 and CDR2 are MNHNY and SVGAGI (reference sequence). The CDR3 covers 14 residues. CDR3 nucleotides: TGTGCCAGCAGTTACTCACGGAGATACTATGGCTACACCTTC. This translates into CASSYSRRYYGYTF.

V and J are TRBV9 and TRBJ1-4; no firm D call. CDR3 size: 14 residues. V lost 2 bases, J lost 0 bases, and 5 bases lay in between. Germline V gene lookup returns CDR1 SGDLS and CDR2 YYNGEE. This CDR3 is CASSVSSTNEKLFF. In DNA, the CDR3 is TGTGCCAGCAGCGTCAGCTCAACTAATGAAAAACTGTTTTTT.

This clone has a single count. The chain couples TRBV11-2 to TRBJ2-5; D is undetermined. The CDR3 runs to 13 residues. From germline, CDR1 is SGHAT and CDR2 FQNNGV. Trimming shortened V by 5 bases and J by 4 bases, and 11 bases separated the two germline ends. Here the CDR3 DNA reads TGTGCCAGCAGCCGAGGTGTGCCAGAGACCCAGTACTTC. Protein sequence: CASSRGVPETQYF.

The V gene is TRBV7-6, the J gene TRBJ1-1, with a tentative D call TRBD1 (6 bases). The CDR3 runs 14 residues. Germline CDR1 SGHVS, CDR2 FNYEAQ. Between the trimmed V and J ends, which lost 0 bases and 4 bases, there was a span of 9 bases. CDR3 DNA: TGTGCCAGCAGCTTAGCTGGACAGAGCACTGAAGCTTTCTTT. Translated, it gives CASSLAGQSTEAFF. The variable domain in full, with the rest retrieved from reference TRBV7-6 and TRBJ1-1, is GAGVSQSPRYKVTKRGQDVALRCDPISGHVSLYWYRQALGQGPEFLTYFNYEAQQDKSGLPNDRFSAERPEGSISTLTIQRTEQRDSAMYRCASSLAGQSTEAFFGQGTRLTVV.

This clone was seen a handful of times. J is TRBJ1-4 and V is TRBV2; D is possibly TRBD1 (5 bases). CDR3 length: 12 residues. Germline-derived CDR1 and CDR2 are SNHLY and FYNNEI. Trimming shortened V by 4 bases and J by 5 bases, and 5 bases separated the two germline ends. Here the CDR3 reads CASSGQNEKLFF. Written as DNA, the CDR3 is TGTGCCAGCAGTGGACAGAATGAAAAACTGTTTTTT.